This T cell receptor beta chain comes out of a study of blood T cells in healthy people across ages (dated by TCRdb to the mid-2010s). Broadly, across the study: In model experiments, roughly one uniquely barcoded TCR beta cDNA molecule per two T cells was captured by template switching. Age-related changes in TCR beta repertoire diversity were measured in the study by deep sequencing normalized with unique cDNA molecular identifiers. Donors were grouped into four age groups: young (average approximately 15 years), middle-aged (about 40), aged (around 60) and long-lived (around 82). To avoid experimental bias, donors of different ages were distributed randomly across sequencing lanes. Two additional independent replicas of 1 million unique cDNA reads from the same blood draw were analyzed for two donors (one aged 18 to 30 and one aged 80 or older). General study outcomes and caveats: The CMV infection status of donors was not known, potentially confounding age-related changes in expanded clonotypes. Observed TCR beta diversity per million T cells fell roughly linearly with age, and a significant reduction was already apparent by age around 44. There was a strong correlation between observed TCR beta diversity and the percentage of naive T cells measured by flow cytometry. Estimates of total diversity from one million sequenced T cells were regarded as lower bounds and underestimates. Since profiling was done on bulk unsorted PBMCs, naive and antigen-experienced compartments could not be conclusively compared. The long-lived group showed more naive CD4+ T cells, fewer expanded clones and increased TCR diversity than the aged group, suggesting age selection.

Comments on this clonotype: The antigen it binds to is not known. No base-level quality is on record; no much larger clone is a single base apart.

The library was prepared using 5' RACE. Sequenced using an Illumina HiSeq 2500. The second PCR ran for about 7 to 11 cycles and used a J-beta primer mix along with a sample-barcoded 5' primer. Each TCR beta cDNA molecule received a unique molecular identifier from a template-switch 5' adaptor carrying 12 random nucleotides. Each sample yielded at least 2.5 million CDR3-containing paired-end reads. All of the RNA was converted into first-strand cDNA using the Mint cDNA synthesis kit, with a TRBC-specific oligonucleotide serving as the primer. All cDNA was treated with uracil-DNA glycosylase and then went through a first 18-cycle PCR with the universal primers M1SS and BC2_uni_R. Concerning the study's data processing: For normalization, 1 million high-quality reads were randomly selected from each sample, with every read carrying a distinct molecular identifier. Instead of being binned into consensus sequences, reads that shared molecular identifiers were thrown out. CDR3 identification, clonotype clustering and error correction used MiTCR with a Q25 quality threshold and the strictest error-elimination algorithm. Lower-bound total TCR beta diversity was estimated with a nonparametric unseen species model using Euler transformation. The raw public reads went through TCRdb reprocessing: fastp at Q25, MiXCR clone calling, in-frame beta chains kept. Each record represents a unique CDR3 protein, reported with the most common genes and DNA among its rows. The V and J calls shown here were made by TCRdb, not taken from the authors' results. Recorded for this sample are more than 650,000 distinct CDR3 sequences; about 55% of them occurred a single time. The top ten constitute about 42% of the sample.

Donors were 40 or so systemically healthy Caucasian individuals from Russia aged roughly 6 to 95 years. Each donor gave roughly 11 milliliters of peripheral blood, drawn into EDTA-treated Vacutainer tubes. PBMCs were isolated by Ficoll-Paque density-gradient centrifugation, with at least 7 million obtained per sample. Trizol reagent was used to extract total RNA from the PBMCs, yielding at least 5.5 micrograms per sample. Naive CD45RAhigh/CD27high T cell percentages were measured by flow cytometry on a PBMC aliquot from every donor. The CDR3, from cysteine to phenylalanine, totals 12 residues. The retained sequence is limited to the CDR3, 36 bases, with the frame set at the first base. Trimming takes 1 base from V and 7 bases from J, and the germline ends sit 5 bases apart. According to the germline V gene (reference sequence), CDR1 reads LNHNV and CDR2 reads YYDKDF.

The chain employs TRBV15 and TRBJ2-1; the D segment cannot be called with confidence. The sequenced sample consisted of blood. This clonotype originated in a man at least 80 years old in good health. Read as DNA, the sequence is TGTGCCACCAGCAGAGGAGATAATGAGCAGTTCTTC. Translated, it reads CATSRGDNEQFF.